The T cell receptor (beta chain) described here comes from a study of blood T cell repertoires in COVID-19. Study context: Donors in the United States, Italy and Spain gave samples during acute or convalescent COVID-19. PBMCs, B-cell-depleted T cells, or T cells provided the cDNA or gDNA that made up the material.

The germline gives CDR1 SGHDN, CDR2 FVKESK. Deletions cut 4 bases from V and 5 bases from J, with 18 bases between. The CDR3 has 16 residues. Under the authors' procedure: Cell counts per sample came from amplifying reference gene primers. Sequenced by immunoSEQ multiplex PCR; TCRdb stores in-frame clones only, minus some. From that table come the V and J calls and clone size; the DNA was used to work out D and trimming. The sample has 60,000 or so clones, 75% to 95% seen once. The chain employs TRBV14 and TRBJ2-1; D perhaps matches TRBD1 (5 bases). Sequenced: peripheral blood. This TCR derives from a human donor with active COVID-19. The donor label of this sample is uncertain. The DNA for the CDR3 is TGTGCCAGCAGCCCTGTTTATGGCAGGGCTAACAATGAGCAGTTCTTC. It specifies CASSPVYGRANNEQFF.